The T cell receptor beta chain under discussion was sequenced for a study of T cells in localized non-small cell lung cancer. Points from the study as a whole: The appearance of a median around 57 of the top 100 tumor clones was seen in adjacent lung.

The repertoire was sequenced with immunoSEQ multiplex PCR; TCRdb's copy has only in-frame clones and lacks some. This table has about 59,000 clones, approximately 93% appearing once. Germline assignment: CDR1 SQVTM and CDR2 ANQGSEA. The V segment lost 7 bases and the J segment 8 bases; nucleotides outside the gene matches: 12. The CDR3 contains 14 residues. To note about this clone: The antigen is not known.

The sequence was obtained from a man between 40 and 75 years old with stage I lung adenocarcinoma. The chain carries TRBV29-1 and TRBJ1-3; 9 nucleotides agree with TRBD1. The sample in question was peripheral blood, obtained before any cancer treatment. The CDR3 region has the DNA TGCAGCGCTAAACTACAGGGGGCTGAAGACACCATATATTTT. Translating gives CSAKLQGAEDTIYF. Combining the CDR3 with reference TRBV29-1 and TRBJ1-3 gives the whole variable domain SAVISQKPSRDICQRGTSLTIQCQVDSQVTMMFWYRQQPGQSLTLIATANQGSEATYESGFVIDKFPISRPNLTFSTLTVSNMSPEDSSIYLCSAKLQGAEDTIYFGEGSWLTVV.